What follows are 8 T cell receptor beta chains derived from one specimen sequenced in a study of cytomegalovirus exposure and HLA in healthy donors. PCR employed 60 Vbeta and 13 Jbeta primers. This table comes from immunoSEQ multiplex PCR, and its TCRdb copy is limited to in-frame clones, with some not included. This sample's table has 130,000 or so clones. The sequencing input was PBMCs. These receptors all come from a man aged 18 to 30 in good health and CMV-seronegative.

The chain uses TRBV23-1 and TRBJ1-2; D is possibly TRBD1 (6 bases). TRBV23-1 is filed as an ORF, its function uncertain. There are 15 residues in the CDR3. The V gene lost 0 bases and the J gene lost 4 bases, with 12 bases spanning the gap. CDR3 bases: TGCGCCAGCAGTCAATCGGACAGAGCGGTCTATGGCTACACCTTC. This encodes CASSQSDRAVYGYTF.

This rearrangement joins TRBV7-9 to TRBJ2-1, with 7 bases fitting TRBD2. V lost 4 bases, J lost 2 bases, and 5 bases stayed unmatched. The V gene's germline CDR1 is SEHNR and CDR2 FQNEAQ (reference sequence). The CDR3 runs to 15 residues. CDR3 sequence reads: CASSSIAGPYNEQFF. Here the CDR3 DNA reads TGTGCCAGCAGCTCAATAGCGGGCCCCTACAATGAGCAGTTCTTC.

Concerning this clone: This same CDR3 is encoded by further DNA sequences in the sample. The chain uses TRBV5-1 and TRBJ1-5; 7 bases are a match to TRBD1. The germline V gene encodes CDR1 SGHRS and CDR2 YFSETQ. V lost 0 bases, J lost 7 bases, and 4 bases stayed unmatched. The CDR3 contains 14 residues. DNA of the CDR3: TGCGCCAGCAGCTTGGGACAGGGCGACCAGCCCCAGCATTTT. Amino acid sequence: CASSLGQGDQPQHF. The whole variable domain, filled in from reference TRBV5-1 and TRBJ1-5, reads KAGVTQTPRYLIKTRGQQVTLSCSPISGHRSVSWYQQTPGQGLQFLFEYFSETQRNKGNFPGRFSGRQFSNSRSEMNVSTLELGDSALYLCASSLGQGDQPQHFGDGTRLSIL.

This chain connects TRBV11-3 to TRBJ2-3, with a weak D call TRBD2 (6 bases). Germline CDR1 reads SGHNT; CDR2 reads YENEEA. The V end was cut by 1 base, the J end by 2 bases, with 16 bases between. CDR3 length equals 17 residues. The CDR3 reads CASSLGPGLTNTDTQYF. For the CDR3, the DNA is TGTGCCAGCAGCTTAGGACCGGGACTCACGAACACAGATACGCAGTATTTT.

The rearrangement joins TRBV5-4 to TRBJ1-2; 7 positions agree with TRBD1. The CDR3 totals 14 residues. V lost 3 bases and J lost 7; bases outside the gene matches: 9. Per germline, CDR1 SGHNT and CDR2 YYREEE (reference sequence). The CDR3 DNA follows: TGTGCCAGCAGCTATAGCAGACAGGGAGGTGGCTACACCTTC. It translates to CASSYSRQGGGYTF.

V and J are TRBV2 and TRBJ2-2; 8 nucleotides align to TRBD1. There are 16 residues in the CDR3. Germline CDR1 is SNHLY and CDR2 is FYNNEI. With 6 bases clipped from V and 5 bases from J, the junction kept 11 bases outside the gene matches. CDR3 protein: CASSAAGTGVTGELFF. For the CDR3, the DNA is TGTGCCAGCAGCGCCGCCGGGACAGGTGTAACCGGGGAGCTGTTTTTT.

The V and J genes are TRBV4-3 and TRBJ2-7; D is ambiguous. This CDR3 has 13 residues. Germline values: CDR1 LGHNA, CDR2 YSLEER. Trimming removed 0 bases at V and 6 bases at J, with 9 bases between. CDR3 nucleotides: TGCGCCAGCAGCCAAGACGCAACAGTCGAGCAGTACTTC. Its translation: CASSQDATVEQYF.

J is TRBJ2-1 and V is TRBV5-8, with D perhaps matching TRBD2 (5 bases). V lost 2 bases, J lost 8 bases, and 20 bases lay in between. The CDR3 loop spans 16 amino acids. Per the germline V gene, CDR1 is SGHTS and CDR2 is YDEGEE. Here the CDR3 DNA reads TGTGCCAGCAGCTTCGGTTTGGGGAGAATGGTCGATGAGCAGTTCTTC. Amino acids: CASSFGLGRMVDEQFF.